This T cell receptor beta chain was captured by sequencing in a study of T-cell reconstitution after alpha-beta-depleted transplantation in children. The authors prepared the TCRbeta library with unique molecular identifiers. MiXCR was run by TCRdb on the PCR reads, yielding one entry per CDR3 protein. This sample yields roughly 500,000 distinct CDR3 sequences, of which around 16% are seen a single time; 2.5% to 3.5% belongs to the top ten. Germline-derived CDR1 and CDR2 are SGHRS and YFSETQ. The CDR3 length is 14 residues. The germline V and J ends were trimmed by 2 bases and 3 bases, with 12 bases remaining between them.

The sequence was collected from a human donor who donated a stem cell graft to a child with acute lymphoblastic leukemia. The rearrangement joins TRBV5-1 to TRBJ2-7; D may be TRBD2 (7 bases). The source was PBMCs from the stem cell graft donor, collected from the stem cell graft. The DNA for the CDR3 is TGCGCCAGCAGCTTAGGGGGGGACCTCTACGAGCAGTACTTC. This encodes CASSLGGDLYEQYF. The full variable domain, completed using reference TRBV5-1 and TRBJ2-7, is KAGVTQTPRYLIKTRGQQVTLSCSPISGHRSVSWYQQTPGQGLQFLFEYFSETQRNKGNFPGRFSGRQFSNSRSEMNVSTLELGDSALYLCASSLGGDLYEQYFGPGTRLTVT.